This TCR beta chain comes out of a study of shared clonotypes between healthy human individuals. Trimming stripped 5 bases from V and 4 bases from J, with 18 bases between. CDR1 MNHEY and CDR2 SVGAGI come from the germline V gene. The CDR3 has 15 amino acids. This table comes from immunoSEQ multiplex PCR, and its TCRdb copy is limited to in-frame clones, with some not included. The repertoire consists of 1,100,000 or so clones, with around 78% occurring once and the leading ten covering about 0.52%. About this clone itself: Its target is unknown.

The study, taken as a whole, reports: Collection of samples was limited to blood; tissue repertoires likely differ. Richness estimates generally favored naive over memory subsets. Sharing across four donors was highest in naive CD4 (around 5%) and lowest in memory CD8 (about 0.4%).

The receptor comes from a man between 18 and 29 years old in good health. Some clones in this sample may be carry-over from other donors' samples. Specimen: memory CD4+ T cells from PBMCs. Subset reported: CD45RA-negative fraction. The chain recombines TRBV6-5 with TRBJ2-7; maybe TRBD1 (5 bases). The CDR3 DNA sequence: TGTGCCAGCAGTCCGTTTTGGGGCCTGGGATACGAGCAGTACTTC. It yields the protein CASSPFWGLGYEQYF.